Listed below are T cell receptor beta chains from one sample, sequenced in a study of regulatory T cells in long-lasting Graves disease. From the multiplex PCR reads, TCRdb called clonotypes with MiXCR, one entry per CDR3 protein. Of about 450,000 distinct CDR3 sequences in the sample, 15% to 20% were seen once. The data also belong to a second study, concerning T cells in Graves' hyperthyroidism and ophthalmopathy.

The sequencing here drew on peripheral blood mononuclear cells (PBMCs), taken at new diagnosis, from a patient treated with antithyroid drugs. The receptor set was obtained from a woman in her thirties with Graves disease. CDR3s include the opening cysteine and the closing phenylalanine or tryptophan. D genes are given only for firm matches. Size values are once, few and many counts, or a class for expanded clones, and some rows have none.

DNA: TGTGCCAGCAGTTACTACAGGGCAGATACGCAGTATTTT
CDR3: CASSYYRADTQYF
size: NA
D: NA
V: TRBV6-2/TRBV6-3
J: TRBJ2-3

DNA: TGCAGAAGAACAGGTCGCACTGGAAACACCATATATTTT
CDR3: CRRTGRTGNTIYF
size: few
D: NA
V: TRBV20-1
J: TRBJ1-3

DNA: TGTGCCAGCAGTCGTCAGGGGAAGGGCAATCAGCCCCAGCATTTT
CDR3: CASSRQGKGNQPQHF
size: NA
D: NA
V: TRBV12-3/TRBV12-4
J: TRBJ1-5

DNA: TGCGCCAGCAGCGGTGGGACATTCTCCTACGAGCAGTACTTC
CDR3: CASSGGTFSYEQYF
size: NA
D: NA
V: TRBV5-1
J: TRBJ2-7

DNA: TGTGCCTGGACCGGGACAGGGGTTTGGGACGAGCAGTACTTC
CDR3: CAWTGTGVWDEQYF
size: many
D: TRBD1
V: TRBV30
J: TRBJ2-7

DNA: TGCAGCGGGGGGTCCCCCGAGTCCGGGGAGCTGTTTTTT
CDR3: CSGGSPESGELFF
size: NA
D: NA
V: TRBV29-1
J: TRBJ2-2

DNA: TGCGCCAGCAGCTTATGCGGACTAGCGGGTGACGGGGAGCTGTTTTTT
CDR3: CASSLCGLAGDGELFF
size: many
D: TRBD2
V: TRBV5-1
J: TRBJ2-2

DNA: TGTGCCAGCAGCTTATCCGGGACTAGCGGGACCATCCGGTTCTTC
CDR3: CASSLSGTSGTIRFF
size: NA
D: TRBD2
V: TRBV11-3
J: TRBJ2-1

DNA: TGCGCCAGCAGCTTGGGTACGGACCAAGAGACCCAGTACTTC
CDR3: CASSLGTDQETQYF
size: NA
D: NA
V: TRBV5-1
J: TRBJ2-5

DNA: TGTGCCAGCAGCCCAACGGCGGGGGCGAACACCGGGGAGCTGTTTTTT
CDR3: CASSPTAGANTGELFF
size: NA
D: TRBD2
V: TRBV4-2
J: TRBJ2-2

DNA: TGTGCCATCAGTGAGAGGACTAGCGTAAAGAGCTCCTACAATGAGCAGTTCTTC
CDR3: CAISERTSVKSSYNEQFF
size: many
D: TRBD2
V: TRBV10-3
J: TRBJ2-1

DNA: TGCGCCAGCAGCCAAGCGAGCGGCGGACCGAACACTGAAGCTTTCTTT
CDR3: CASSQASGGPNTEAFF
size: NA
D: NA
V: TRBV4-3
J: TRBJ1-1

DNA: TGTGCCAGCTCTCCCCGGGAGACCCAGTCCTTC
CDR3: CASSPRETQSF
size: NA
D: NA
V: TRBV18
J: TRBJ2-5

DNA: TGTGCCAGCAGTTTAGGCCCTTCCCGTGGCTATGGCTACACCTTC
CDR3: CASSLGPSRGYGYTF
size: many
D: NA
V: TRBV27
J: TRBJ1-2

DNA: TGTGCCAGTAGTATAGATCGGGGAGGTGAAGCTTTCTTT
CDR3: CASSIDRGGEAFF
size: NA
D: NA
V: TRBV19
J: TRBJ1-1

DNA: TGCGCCAGCAGCCGAGCCCTGACTAGCGGGGACTCCTACGAGCAGTACTTC
CDR3: CASSRALTSGDSYEQYF
size: few
D: TRBD2
V: TRBV4-1
J: TRBJ2-7

DNA: TGTGCCAGCAGTTACAATAGCGGGGACCTCTACGAGCAGTACTTC
CDR3: CASSYNSGDLYEQYF
size: many
D: TRBD2
V: TRBV6-4
J: TRBJ2-7

DNA: TGTGCCAGCAGCGTTCTTAGCGGCGCGAACACCGGGGAGCTGTTTTTT
CDR3: CASSVLSGANTGELFF
size: NA
D: NA
V: TRBV14
J: TRBJ2-2

DNA: TGTGCCAGCGGAAGCGGGAGTAGGGTGTCAGAGACCCAGTACTTC
CDR3: CASGSGSRVSETQYF
size: many
D: TRBD2
V: TRBV7-8
J: TRBJ2-5

DNA: TGTGCCAGCTCACCAGGTCAGGACAGGGGAGGCACTGAAGCTTTCTTT
CDR3: CASSPGQDRGGTEAFF
size: many
D: TRBD1
V: TRBV18
J: TRBJ1-1

DNA: TGTGCCAGCAGCGTAGTTCCCCAAGAGACCCAGTACTTC
CDR3: CASSVVPQETQYF
size: NA
D: NA
V: TRBV9
J: TRBJ2-5

DNA: TGTGCCAGCAGCGGGACGGCGCGGGATAATTCACCCCTCCACTTT
CDR3: CASSGTARDNSPLHF
size: many
D: NA
V: TRBV6-1
J: TRBJ1-6

DNA: TGTGCCACCAGGCCGGGGACAGCCCATAATTCACCCCTCCACTTT
CDR3: CATRPGTAHNSPLHF
size: NA
D: TRBD1
V: TRBV27
J: TRBJ1-6

DNA: TGTGCCACCAGCGGACTGACGGGGGCAGCTCCCTTTGGCTACACCTTC
CDR3: CATSGLTGAAPFGYTF
size: few
D: NA
V: TRBV15
J: TRBJ1-2

DNA: TGTGCCAGCAGCTTAGCGCTAGGCGGGGTCTACAATGAGCAGTTCTTC
CDR3: CASSLALGGVYNEQFF
size: many
D: NA
V: TRBV7-2
J: TRBJ2-1

DNA: TGTGCCAGCAGCTTCACAGGAACAGCTAACTATGGCTACACCTTC
CDR3: CASSFTGTANYGYTF
size: NA
D: NA
V: TRBV28
J: TRBJ1-2

DNA: TGTGCCAGCAGCCGCATAGGGCCTGACGGCTACACCTTC
CDR3: CASSRIGPDGYTF
size: many
D: NA
V: TRBV27
J: TRBJ1-2

DNA: TGTGCCAGTAGTATGCTGCAGGCTGACACAGATACGCAGTATTTT
CDR3: CASSMLQADTDTQYF
size: NA
D: NA
V: TRBV19
J: TRBJ2-3

DNA: TGTGCCAGCAGTTATGGGACTAGCAAGTCGGATACGCAGTATTTT
CDR3: CASSYGTSKSDTQYF
size: many
D: TRBD2
V: TRBV27
J: TRBJ2-3

DNA: TGTGCCAGCAGCTTAGGACAGGGAGACGGTGGCTACACCTTC
CDR3: CASSLGQGDGGYTF
size: many
D: NA
V: TRBV13
J: TRBJ1-2

DNA: TGTGCCAGCAGTCGACTAGCGGGAGGATACGAGCAGTACTTC
CDR3: CASSRLAGGYEQYF
size: many
D: TRBD2
V: TRBV6-1
J: TRBJ2-7

DNA: TGTGCCAGCAGTTTATTGGGCTCCTACAATGAGCAGTTCTTC
CDR3: CASSLLGSYNEQFF
size: many
D: NA
V: TRBV7-9
J: TRBJ2-1

DNA: TGTGCTAGCAGTTCGGGACTAGCGACCCAAGAGACCCAGTACTTC
CDR3: CASSSGLATQETQYF
size: NA
D: TRBD2
V: TRBV7-7
J: TRBJ2-5

DNA: TGTGCCAGCAGCTCCGAACTAGGGAGCGGGGAGCTGTTTTTT
CDR3: CASSSELGSGELFF
size: NA
D: NA
V: TRBV7-9
J: TRBJ2-2

DNA: TGTGCCAGCAGCTTGACATTCGGTCAGCCCCAGCATTTT
CDR3: CASSLTFGQPQHF
size: many
D: NA
V: TRBV7-2
J: TRBJ1-5

DNA: TGTGCCAGCAGCCCGAGTGGGGCCCAGTACTTC
CDR3: CASSPSGAQYF
size: NA
D: NA
V: TRBV11-2
J: TRBJ2-5

DNA: TGTGCCAGCAGCCCGGGACTAGCGGTACAAGAGACCCAGTACTTC
CDR3: CASSPGLAVQETQYF
size: many
D: TRBD2
V: TRBV18
J: TRBJ2-5

DNA: TGTGCCAGCTCACCACCTTCGCTCTCTGGAAACACCATATATTTT
CDR3: CASSPPSLSGNTIYF
size: many
D: NA
V: TRBV18
J: TRBJ1-3

DNA: TGTGCCAGTTCCATGATACTAGCGGGAGGGCCGTCCTACAATGAGCAGTTCTTC
CDR3: CASSMILAGGPSYNEQFF
size: NA
D: TRBD2
V: TRBV3-1
J: TRBJ2-1

DNA: TGTGCCAGCTCACCAAGAACGGGACTAGCGGGAGGGCCCTACGAGCAGTACTTC
CDR3: CASSPRTGLAGGPYEQYF
size: NA
D: TRBD2
V: TRBV18
J: TRBJ2-7

DNA: TGCAGTGCTAGCCCTCCTCTACTAGCGGGAGTGACTGATACGCAGTATTTT
CDR3: CSASPPLLAGVTDTQYF
size: many
D: TRBD2
V: TRBV20-1
J: TRBJ2-3